This TCR beta chain was captured in a study of glioma-infiltrating T cells. General study results and limits: Non-neoplastic patients had below-expected tissue-blood divergence, while all gliomas exceeded expectation. CDR3 overlap between tissue and blood was very small.

CDR1 is MGHDK and CDR2 is SYGVNS in the germline V gene. The CDR3 contains 16 residues. The V gene end was trimmed by 7 bases and the J gene end by 0 bases; junction bases not matched to a gene: 10. A note on this clonotype: Its target is not known. One base away lies a much larger clone, so this may be a sequencing read error.

Amplification of TCR alpha and beta CDR3 regions from RNA used iRepertoire nested multiplex PCR. Each CDR3 protein gets one entry after TCRdb re-called the multiplex PCR reads with MiXCR. The sample holds approximately 400,000 distinct CDR3 sequences, roughly two fifths seen once. This chain connects TRBV25-1 to TRBJ2-3; 7 nucleotides match TRBD2. This TCR was sampled from a human donor with low-grade glioma or glioblastoma, undergoing nonglioma brain surgery, or in good health (not recorded which). Sequenced sample: glioma tissue, nonneoplastic brain tissue, or PBMCs (not recorded which). The CDR3 protein is CASILLASYSTDTQYF. The CDR3, as DNA: TGTGCCAGCATCTTACTAGCGTCCTACAGCACAGATACGCAGTATTTT.